A single sample is the source of the 17 T cell receptor beta chains below, sequenced in a study of cytomegalovirus exposure and HLA in healthy donors. PCR primers comprised 60 Vbeta and 13 Jbeta primers. TCRdb's copy holds only in-frame clones and misses some; the assay was immunoSEQ multiplex PCR. The sample features about 91,000 clones, with under 4.5% in its top ten. Sequencing input: PBMCs. Every receptor here comes from a woman aged 25 to 39 in good health and CMV-seronegative.

The chain recombines TRBV5-6 with TRBJ2-4; tentative D call: TRBD2 (7 bases). There are 14 residues in the CDR3. The ends were cut back, 7 bases at V and 7 bases at J, with 18 bases in the middle. CDR1 and CDR2 from the germline V gene are SGHDT and YYEEEE. CDR3 region: CASGGAGGGNIQYF. Here the CDR3 DNA reads TGTGCCAGCGGGGGGGCAGGCGGCGGGAACATTCAGTACTTC.

The gene calls are TRBV6-6 and TRBJ2-1; 12 bases are a match to TRBD2. The CDR3 consists of 14 residues. V lost 5 bases, J lost 6 bases, and 2 bases stayed unmatched. Germline V gene data show CDR1 as MNHNY and CDR2 as SVGAGI (reference sequence). CDR3 in amino acids: CASSGGLAGNEQFF. In DNA form, the CDR3 reads TGTGCCAGCAGTGGGGGACTAGCGGGCAATGAGCAGTTCTTC.

J is TRBJ1-5 and V is TRBV6-5; D may be TRBD1 (6 bases). The V gene's germline CDR1 is MNHEY and CDR2 SVGAGI. Trimming removed 2 bases from V and 5 bases from J, with 10 bases in between. This CDR3 is 14 amino acids long. The CDR3 DNA follows: TGTGCCAGCAGTTACCTGTCAGGGGATCAGCCCCAGCATTTT. As protein: CASSYLSGDQPQHF.

The chain combines TRBV7-9 with TRBJ1-4; perhaps TRBD1 as D (6 bases). CDR3 length: 17 residues. Per germline, CDR1 SEHNR and CDR2 FQNEAQ (reference sequence). Trimming took 3 bases from V and 2 from J, leaving 16 bases between them. The CDR3 sequence is CASSFRKPDSTNEKLFF. CDR3 nucleotide sequence: TGTGCCAGCAGCTTTCGGAAACCGGACAGCACTAATGAAAAACTGTTTTTT.

This chain uses TRBV7-2 with TRBJ1-1; perhaps TRBD1 as D (6 bases). The CDR3 has 17 residues. From germline, CDR1 is SGHTA and CDR2 FQGNSA. Trimming pared 5 bases from V and 1 base from J, leaving 20 bases between. The CDR3 loop reads CASSRPTGGFKNTEAFF. In nucleotides, the CDR3 is TGTGCCAGCAGCCGGCCGACAGGCGGATTTAAGAACACTGAAGCTTTCTTT.

A remark on this clone: One junction end disagrees with the germline gene, perhaps due to a read error. The rearrangement links TRBV9 to TRBJ2-7; 14 bases align to TRBD2. This CDR3 region has 15 residues. CDR1 and CDR2 (germline): SGDLS, YYNGEE. CDR3 sequence (DNA): TGTGCCAGCAGCGCCCTCGGACTAGCGGGGGGCGAGCAGCACTTC. It translates to CASSALGLAGGEQHF.

V usage is TRBV6-4 and J usage is TRBJ1-1; D is perhaps TRBD1 (6 bases). Germline V lookup: CDR1 MRHNA, CDR2 SNTAGT. The CDR3 contains 14 residues. Trimming took off 6 bases at V and 3 bases at J, with 14 bases between the two ends. CDR3 nucleotides: TGTGCCAGCAGCGAGGACAGTACCTACACTGAAGCTTTCTTT. This encodes CASSEDSTYTEAFF.

The genes are TRBV5-1 and TRBJ2-3, with 10 bases that match TRBD2. Germline V gene data show CDR1 as SGHRS and CDR2 as YFSETQ. After removal of 4 bases from V and 4 bases from J, the junction contained 6 bases not matched to a gene. The CDR3 is 15 amino acids. This CDR3 reads CASSRTSGEPDTQYF. For the CDR3, the DNA is TGCGCCAGCAGCCGGACTAGCGGAGAGCCAGATACGCAGTATTTT.

This chain uses TRBV2 with TRBJ1-4, with TRBD1 matching 8 bases. Germline values: CDR1 SNHLY, CDR2 FYNNEI. CDR3 length: 14 residues. Trimming took 2 bases from V and 8 from J; bases not matched to a gene: 4. The chain's CDR3 is CASSENRGDEKLFF. The DNA of the CDR3 is TGTGCCAGCAGTGAAAACAGGGGGGACGAAAAACTGTTTTTT.

This chain connects TRBV11-1 to TRBJ2-5; the D is unclear. V was trimmed by 5 bases and J by 4 bases, leaving 8 bases between them. CDR3 length: 12 residues. Germline CDR1 is SGHAT and CDR2 is FQDESV (reference sequence). The CDR3 sequence is CASSLVRETQYF. Here the CDR3 DNA reads TGTGCCAGCAGCCTAGTGAGAGAGACCCAGTACTTC.

CDR3 protein: CASSLSGQDSEQYF. The CDR3, as DNA: TGCGCCAGCAGCCTGAGTGGACAGGACTCCGAGCAGTACTTC. J is TRBJ2-5 and V is TRBV5-1; 7 bases map to TRBD1. The J call could be wrong; TRBJ2-7 is a better fit for the DNA end. The CDR3 is made up of 14 amino acids. Germline V gene data show CDR1 as SGHRS and CDR2 as YFSETQ.

V gene TRBV7-9 combines with J gene TRBJ1-5; a possible D gene is TRBD1 (6 bases). The CDR3 runs 16 residues. Between the trimmed V and J ends, which lost 5 bases and 3 bases, there was a span of 17 bases. Germline V gene data show CDR1 as SEHNR and CDR2 as FQNEAQ (reference sequence). The CDR3 DNA reads as TGTGCCAGCAGCGAGGGGGTAGAGGGTCCCAATCAGCCCCAGCATTTT. Its translation is CASSEGVEGPNQPQHF.

The genes are TRBV27 and TRBJ2-1, with 7 bases fitting TRBD2. CDR1 is MNHEY and CDR2 is SMNVEV in the germline V gene (reference sequence). CDR3 length: 12 amino acids. V was pared by 3 bases and J by 14 bases, with 7 bases of the junction left unmatched. The CDR3 reads CASSFPSGNEFF. CDR3 nucleotide sequence: TGTGCCAGCAGTTTTCCCAGCGGGAATGAGTTCTTC.

The rearrangement uses TRBV6-1 and TRBJ2-1, with D perhaps matching TRBD2 (7 bases). V was pared by 1 base and J by 7 bases, with 11 bases between. Germline assignment: CDR1 MNHNS and CDR2 SASEGT. CDR3 length equals 14 residues. DNA of the CDR3: TGTGCCAGCAGTGAAGTTAGGGGGGGAAATGAGCAGTTCTTC. Translation gives CASSEVRGGNEQFF.

The V and J genes are TRBV11-2 and TRBJ1-1; 7 nucleotides line up with TRBD1. V was clipped by 5 bases and J by 1 base; unmatched bases: 7. The germline V gene has CDR1 SGHAT and CDR2 FQNNGV. This CDR3 comprises 15 residues. The CDR3 sequence is CASSPPPGGNTEAFF. The CDR3 region has the DNA TGTGCCAGCAGCCCCCCACCAGGGGGGAACACTGAAGCTTTCTTT.

This rearrangement joins TRBV2 to TRBJ2-3; D remains ambiguous. Trimming took off 7 bases at V and 0 bases at J, with 11 bases between the two ends. The CDR3 loop spans 14 amino acids. The V gene's germline CDR1 is SNHLY and CDR2 FYNNEI. The chain's CDR3 is CASTRTSSTDTQYF. Here the CDR3 DNA reads TGTGCCAGCACGAGAACTTCTAGCACAGATACGCAGTATTTT.

The rearrangement uses TRBV6-5 and TRBJ1-2; 10 positions match TRBD1. Trimming took 7 bases from V and 8 from J; bases not matched to a gene: 13. Germline loops: CDR1 MNHEY, CDR2 SVGAGI. The CDR3 consists of 15 residues. CDR3 nucleotide sequence: TGTGCCAGCATCCCCGGGACAGGGGAAGTAGACGGCTACACCTTC. Translation: CASIPGTGEVDGYTF.